This T cell receptor (beta chain) originates from a study of shared clonotypes between healthy human individuals. Whole-study results and caveats: Investigators expected sequencing depth to affect clonotype sharing among donors. Non-shared clonotypes were found to have lower generation probabilities than the clonotypes that were shared by all four of the sorted-subset donors. As a rule, naive subsets had a larger estimated richness than memory subsets.

The length of the CDR3 is 15 residues. CDR1 WSHSY and CDR2 SAAADI come from the germline V gene. V lost 2 bases and J lost 5, with 15 bases in between. Generated by immunoSEQ multiplex PCR, the TCRdb table keeps only in-frame clones and is missing some. The data show roughly 2.1 million clones, under 95% seen once. CD8 cells regarded as naive lacked CD45RO, were positively chosen for CCR7, and omitted terminally differentiated effector memory CD45RA+ cells. The donors were adults (healthy and HIV-negative) with no recent acute infections or vaccinations. This clone was recorded only once. What it binds is not known.

The specimen was naive CD8+ T cells from PBMCs. V is TRBV10-2 and J is TRBJ2-5; D remains ambiguous. This receptor was taken from a man aged 18-30 years in good health. Some clones in this sample may be carry-over from other donors' samples. The CDR3 protein is CASSESESVPETQYF. In DNA form, the CDR3 reads TGCGCCAGCAGTGAGAGCGAATCAGTGCCGGAGACCCAGTACTTC.